The 23 T cell receptor beta chains below all came from one sample that was sequenced in a study of brain T cells in children with intractable seizures. The table came from immunoSEQ multiplex PCR; TCRdb's copy has only in-frame clones and leaves some out. Among more than 40,000 clones, 90% were seen once, and the ten largest hold roughly 6.5%. This sample comprised peripheral blood, obtained at surgery. Receptors originate from a girl aged 2 to 10 with tuberous sclerosis and intractable seizures.

The chain employs TRBV3-1 (or the pseudogene TRBV3-2) and TRBJ1-3; no clear D. The CDR3 contains 12 residues. The germline V gene has CDR1 LGHDT and CDR2 YNNKEL (reference sequence). Trimming pared 6 bases from V and 0 bases from J, leaving 3 bases between. CDR3 sequence reads: CASSPSGNTIYF. The CDR3 DNA follows: TGTGCCAGCAGTCCCTCTGGAAACACCATATATTTT.

The chain is built from TRBV19 and TRBJ1-1; D call uncertain. Germline-derived CDR1 and CDR2 are LNHDA and SQIVND (reference sequence). This CDR3 has 13 amino acids. Trimming left V 3 bases short and J 4 bases short, with 9 bases between. CDR3 sequence (DNA): TGTGCCAGTAGTATGAGGGTTGGCACTGAAGCTTTCTTT. Translated: CASSMRVGTEAFF.

The chain links TRBV3-1 (or the pseudogene TRBV3-2) to TRBJ1-2; D perhaps matches TRBD1 (5 bases). V was trimmed by 5 bases and J by 4 bases, leaving 11 bases between them. Germline assignment: CDR1 LGHDT and CDR2 YNNKEL (reference sequence). The CDR3 extends over 13 amino acids. CDR3 sequence: CASSLSGIYGYTF. The DNA of the CDR3 is TGTGCCAGCAGCTTGTCAGGGATCTATGGCTACACCTTC.

The CDR3 DNA reads as TGTGCCAGCAGCTTCGTTTTGGACAATGAGCAGTTCTTC. Amino acid sequence: CASSFVLDNEQFF. V gene TRBV11-2 combines with J gene TRBJ2-1; no firm D call. CDR1 and CDR2 from the germline V gene are SGHAT and FQNNGV. This CDR3 is built from 13 residues. Trimming took 3 bases from V and 5 from J, leaving 8 bases between them.

This chain connects TRBV18 to TRBJ1-2; D is perhaps TRBD1 (6 bases). The CDR3 consists of 16 residues. Between the trimmed V and J ends, which lost 6 bases and 2 bases, there was a span of 19 bases. Germline V gene data show CDR1 as KGHSH and CDR2 as LQKENI. CDR3 loop: CASSFLKDSQNYGYTF. In nucleotides, the CDR3 is TGTGCCAGCTCCTTCCTCAAGGACAGCCAGAACTATGGCTACACCTTC.

The chain uses TRBV6-1 and TRBJ1-2, with D possibly matching TRBD1 (6 bases). Germline-derived CDR1 and CDR2 are MNHNS and SASEGT. The CDR3 length is 14 residues. Trimming took off 3 bases at V and 5 bases at J, with 13 bases between the two ends. The CDR3 region has the DNA TGTGCCAGCAGTGACGGCAGGGGAGGGTATGGCTACACCTTC. Translation: CASSDGRGGYGYTF.

The chain employs TRBV28 and TRBJ1-1; 8 bases match TRBD1. This CDR3 has 13 residues. Germline values: CDR1 MDHEN, CDR2 SYDVKM. V lost 6 bases, J lost 4 bases, and 4 bases stayed unmatched. In DNA form, the CDR3 reads TGTGCCAGCAGACCCACAGGGGGCACTGAAGCTTTCTTT. Translating it yields CASRPTGGTEAFF.

CDR3: CASSPPVGDTEAFF. DNA for the CDR3: TGTGCCAGCTCACCACCGGTAGGGGACACTGAAGCTTTCTTT. The chain recombines TRBV18 with TRBJ1-1, with D perhaps TRBD1 (5 bases). Germline-derived CDR1 and CDR2 are KGHSH and LQKENI. Trimming cost V 0 bases and J 3 bases, with 8 bases left between them. The CDR3 contains 14 residues. Looking up the rest from reference TRBV18 and TRBJ1-1 gives the full variable domain: NAGVMQNPRHLVRRRGQEARLRCSPMKGHSHVYWYRQLPEEGLKFMVYLQKENIIDESGMPKERFSAEFPKEGPSILRIQQVVRGDSAAYFCASSPPVGDTEAFFGQGTRLTVV.

The chain recombines TRBV5-4 with TRBJ2-5; no reliable D call. V dropped 0 bases and J dropped 3 bases, with 0 bases sitting between them. CDR1 is SGHNT, CDR2 YYREEE, per germline (reference sequence). The CDR3 is 11 residues long. The CDR3 region has the DNA TGTGCCAGCAGCTTGGAAGAGACCCAGTACTTC. This encodes CASSLEETQYF.

The V gene is TRBV7-8, the J gene TRBJ2-7, with D perhaps TRBD2 (5 bases). Germline lookup yields CDR1 SGHVS and CDR2 FQNEAQ. V shed 5 bases and J shed 2 bases, with 13 bases lying between them. CDR3 length equals 14 residues. This CDR3 reads CASSPDSKTYEQYF. The CDR3 DNA follows: TGTGCCAGCAGCCCGGACTCAAAAACCTACGAGCAGTACTTC.

V gene TRBV3-1 (or the pseudogene TRBV3-2) combines with J gene TRBJ1-1; tentative D call: TRBD1 (5 bases). Trimming took 4 bases from V and 0 from J, leaving 12 bases between them. CDR1 is LGHDT and CDR2 is YNNKEL in the germline V gene (reference sequence). The CDR3 runs to 15 residues. CDR3 amino acids: CASSPRGRMNTEAFF. CDR3 DNA sequence: TGTGCCAGCAGCCCCCGGGGACGCATGAACACTGAAGCTTTCTTT.

The J gene is TRBJ1-2, the V gene TRBV1. TRBV1 is annotated as a pseudogene. This CDR3 comprises 13 residues. The CDR3 region is CTPSRGENYGYTF. CDR3 DNA sequence: TGCACCCCCAGTCGGGGAGAAAACTATGGCTACACCTTC.

The chain carries TRBV3-1 (or the pseudogene TRBV3-2) and TRBJ1-1; D is unclear. The CDR3 contains 13 residues. V was clipped by 0 bases and J by 0 bases, with 2 bases between them. Germline lookup yields CDR1 LGHDT and CDR2 YNNKEL (reference sequence). The CDR3 sequence: CASSQDVNTEAFF. In DNA form, the CDR3 reads TGTGCCAGCAGCCAAGACGTGAACACTGAAGCTTTCTTT.

This clone was seen a few times. The chain has TRBV7-9 and TRBJ2-2; 7 bases fit TRBD1. Per germline, CDR1 SEHNR and CDR2 FQNEAQ (reference sequence). This CDR3 spans 15 amino acids. V lost 4 bases to trimming and J lost 1 base; unmatched junction nucleotides: 3. This CDR3 is CASSSRQGNTGELFF. The CDR3, as DNA: TGTGCCAGCAGCTCTAGACAGGGGAACACCGGGGAGCTGTTTTTT. Supplemented by reference TRBV7-9 and TRBJ2-2, the full variable domain reads DTGVSQNPRHKITKRGQNVTFRCDPISEHNRLYWYRQTLGQGPEFLTYFQNEAQLEKSRLLSDRFSAERPKGSFSTLEIQRTEQGDSAMYLCASSSRQGNTGELFFGEGSRLTVL.

The chain is built from TRBV25-1 and TRBJ2-5; possible D gene TRBD1, 5 bases. Trimming took 1 base from V and 2 from J, leaving 8 bases between them. Germline V lookup: CDR1 MGHDK, CDR2 SYGVNS. The CDR3 runs 14 residues. The DNA of the CDR3 is TGTGCCAGCAGTGAATCAGGGTTTCAAGAGACCCAGTACTTC. Its protein is CASSESGFQETQYF.

This chain joins TRBV24-1 and TRBJ2-1; possible D gene TRBD1, 5 bases. Germline values: CDR1 KGHDR, CDR2 SFDVKD. V lost 4 bases to trimming and J lost 5 bases, with 11 bases between them. This CDR3 spans 14 amino acids. CDR3 region: CATSDSDRNNEQFF. CDR3 nucleotide sequence: TGTGCCACCAGTGACTCCGACAGAAACAATGAGCAGTTCTTC.

This chain joins TRBV5-5 and TRBJ1-4, with D unresolved. V shed 4 bases and J shed 2 bases, with 12 bases lying between them. The CDR3 covers 15 residues. Germline-derived CDR1 and CDR2 are SGHKS and YYEKEE (reference sequence). CDR3 amino acids: CASSPDRRTNEKLFF. The DNA for the CDR3 is TGTGCCAGCAGCCCGGACCGGCGTACTAATGAAAAACTGTTTTTT.

The V gene is TRBV9, the J gene TRBJ2-6; D uncertain. From germline, CDR1 is SGDLS and CDR2 YYNGEE. With 0 bases removed from V and 0 bases from J, the gap between germline ends came to 13 bases. The CDR3 covers 18 residues. The CDR3: CASSVARTLSSGANVLTF. CDR3 nucleotides: TGTGCCAGCAGCGTAGCTCGGACCCTAAGCTCTGGGGCCAACGTCCTGACTTTC.

The gene calls are TRBV4-1 and TRBJ1-1, with D unresolved. Between the trimmed V and J ends, which lost 4 bases and 10 bases, there was a span of 22 bases. The CDR3 is 15 residues long. CDR1 is MGHRA and CDR2 is YSYEKL in the germline V gene. The CDR3 sequence: CASSLNPSPQSGAFF. CDR3 coding DNA: TGCGCCAGCAGCCTGAACCCTTCCCCCCAATCGGGAGCTTTCTTT.

The genes are TRBV27 and TRBJ2-7, with D perhaps given as TRBD1 or TRBD2 (5 bases each). Looked up from germline, CDR1 is MNHEY and CDR2 is SMNVEV (reference sequence). The length of the CDR3 is 15 residues. V dropped 0 bases and J dropped 4 bases, with 13 bases sitting between them. In DNA, the CDR3 is TGTGCCAGCAGTTTATCAGGGTGGGGACCTTACGAGCAGTACTTC. This gives the protein CASSLSGWGPYEQYF.

This chain joins TRBV5-1 and TRBJ2-7; 12 bases agree with TRBD2. The CDR3 totals 15 residues. The germline V gene has CDR1 SGHRS and CDR2 YFSETQ. The trim removed 4 bases at V and 3 bases at J, leaving 5 bases unmatched. CDR3 coding DNA: TGCGCCAGCAGCATAGGACTAGCGGGGAGCTACGAGCAGTACTTC. This codes for CASSIGLAGSYEQYF.

The gene calls are TRBV6-5 and TRBJ1-6; D is ambiguous. CDR1 and CDR2 (germline): MNHEY, SVGAGI. Trimming took off 11 bases at V and 0 bases at J, with 8 bases between the two ends. This CDR3 comprises 13 residues. CDR3 bases: TGTGCCGGCGGGAGCTCCTATAATTCACCCCTCCACTTT. Protein sequence: CAGGSSYNSPLHF.

CDR3 region: CASSQFRETQYF. The DNA of the CDR3 is TGTGCCAGCAGCCAATTCCGAGAGACCCAGTACTTC. This chain connects TRBV3-1 (or the pseudogene TRBV3-2) to TRBJ2-5; D is unresolved. The V end was cut by 2 bases, the J end by 4 bases, with 5 bases between. The CDR3 is 12 amino acids. Germline CDR1 and CDR2: LGHDT and YNNKEL (reference sequence).